This TCR beta chain stems from a study of T-cell reconstitution after alpha-beta-depleted transplantation in children. In germline, CDR1 is SGHRS, CDR2 YFSETQ. This CDR3 is 14 amino acids long. J gave up 5 bases and V 2 bases, and 4 bases lay outside the gene matches. This clonotype was seen at least ten times. Unique molecular identifiers were used to barcode this TCRbeta library. MiXCR was run by TCRdb on the PCR reads, yielding one entry per CDR3 protein. The repertoire has about 120,000 distinct CDR3 sequences, 10% of them found once; the top ten carry around 8.5%. This TCR came from a human donor who donated a stem cell graft to a child with acute lymphoblastic leukemia. The sample was PBMCs from the stem cell graft donor, taken from the stem cell graft. The chain has TRBV5-1 and TRBJ2-5; the match to TRBD2 covers 9 bases. The CDR3, as DNA: TGCGCCAGCAGCTTCGTAGCGGGGGTGGAGACCCAGTACTTC. It is translated as CASSFVAGVETQYF.